Below are 23 T cell receptor beta chains sequenced from a single sample in a study of cytomegalovirus exposure and HLA in healthy donors. The PCR ran on 60 Vbeta and 13 Jbeta primers. The method was immunoSEQ multiplex PCR; TCRdb's version includes in-frame clones alone and lacks a portion of them. The sample has over 110,000 clones; less than 80% are singletons. Sequenced: PBMCs. The receptors were sampled from a woman between 50 and 59 years old in good health and CMV-seropositive.

This clone was seen more than once but under ten times. V gene TRBV30 combines with J gene TRBJ2-5, with no clear D. This CDR3 region has 11 residues. The germline V gene encodes CDR1 GTSNPN and CDR2 SVGIG (reference sequence). V lost 4 bases and J 3 bases, leaving 6 bases between the germline ends. CDR3 loop: CAWNREETQYF. The DNA for the CDR3 is TGTGCCTGGAACAGAGAAGAGACCCAGTACTTC.

The rearrangement joins TRBV14 to TRBJ1-1; a weak D match, TRBD1 (5 bases). With 4 bases removed from V and 3 bases from J, the gap between germline ends came to 15 bases. This CDR3 spans 15 amino acids. Per the germline V gene, CDR1 is SGHDN and CDR2 is FVKESK. CDR3 amino acids: CASSRLGLGDTEAFF. DNA for the CDR3: TGTGCCAGCAGCCGCCTGGGGCTAGGAGACACTGAAGCTTTCTTT.

Remarks on this clone: Because the CDR3 is missing its conserved closing phenylalanine or tryptophan, this is likely a read error. The rearrangement uses TRBV27 and TRBJ2-7, with D uncertain. Trimming shortened V by 2 bases and J by 3 bases, and 8 bases separated the two germline ends. The CDR3 contains 13 residues. Germline V gives CDR1 MNHEY, CDR2 SMNVEV (reference sequence). The CDR3 loop is CASSLVQSYEQYL. CDR3 in DNA: TGTGCCAGCAGTTTAGTACAGAGCTACGAGCAGTACCTC.

CDR3 region: CASSSRTSGGLYNEQFF. The CDR3 DNA sequence: TGTGCCAGCAGCTCTAGGACTAGCGGGGGACTTTACAATGAGCAGTTCTTC. V is TRBV11-3 and J is TRBJ2-1; TRBD2 matches 13 bases. Germline V gene data show CDR1 as SGHNT and CDR2 as YENEEA. Unmatched junction bases numbered 7, after V lost 4 bases and J lost 4 bases. The CDR3 has 17 amino acids.

The chain recombines TRBV6-1 with TRBJ2-1; 10 positions match TRBD1. The CDR3 runs 14 residues. From germline, CDR1 is MNHNS and CDR2 SASEGT. V shed 6 bases, J shed 10 bases, and the junction held 9 bases outside the gene matches. CDR3 in amino acids: CASRTRQGAREQFF. CDR3 sequence (DNA): TGTGCCAGCAGGACGAGACAGGGGGCTCGGGAGCAGTTCTTC.

CDR3 region: CASSSGTASGNTIYF. The CDR3 DNA sequence: TGTGCCAGCTCGTCCGGGACAGCTTCTGGAAACACCATATATTTT. The chain couples TRBV11-2 to TRBJ1-3, with 7 bases lining up with TRBD1. The trim removed 8 bases at V and 1 base at J, leaving 8 bases unmatched. Germline CDR1 SGHAT, CDR2 FQNNGV. CDR3 length: 15 amino acids.

The CDR3 region has the DNA TGCGCCAGCAGCCAAGGGGGGGGCGACGAGCAGTACTTC. Protein: CASSQGGGDEQYF. The V and J genes are TRBV4-1 and TRBJ2-5; possibly TRBD2 for D (7 bases). The last part of the DNA fits TRBJ2-7 better; the J call may be wrong. The CDR3 spans 13 residues. Germline V CDR1 and CDR2: MGHRA, YSYEKL.

This chain connects TRBV4-3 to TRBJ2-2; D is perhaps TRBD1 (6 bases). Trimming shortened V by 3 bases and J by 5 bases, and 10 bases separated the two germline ends. The CDR3 runs to 14 residues. The germline gives CDR1 LGHNA, CDR2 YSLEER. The CDR3 protein is CASSHAGETGELFF. CDR3 sequence (DNA): TGCGCCAGCAGCCACGCAGGGGAGACCGGGGAGCTGTTTTTT.

The gene calls are TRBV19 and TRBJ2-5, with a tentative D call TRBD1 (6 bases). CDR1 LNHDA and CDR2 SQIVND come from the germline V gene (reference sequence). The CDR3 consists of 13 residues. V shed 8 bases and J shed 4 bases, with 14 bases lying between them. The CDR3 nucleotides are TGTGCCAGTGGGAAGGGGGAGTCAGAGACCCAGTACTTC. Its translation: CASGKGESETQYF.

V is TRBV2 and J is TRBJ2-7; the match to TRBD2 covers 10 bases. From germline, CDR1 is SNHLY and CDR2 FYNNEI. The CDR3 runs to 15 residues. Trimming at V came to 3 bases and at J to 2 bases, leaving 4 bases not matched to a gene. This chain's CDR3 is CASSDWTSGPYEQYF. CDR3 DNA: TGTGCCAGCAGTGATTGGACTAGCGGCCCCTACGAGCAGTACTTC.

The chain carries TRBV5-1 and TRBJ1-4; 8 bases line up with TRBD1. The CDR3 runs 16 residues. Germline V gene lookup returns CDR1 SGHRS and CDR2 YFSETQ. The J segment lost 2 bases and the V segment lost 2 bases, leaving 5 bases of the junction unmatched. The CDR3: CASSFRQGATNEKLFF. CDR3 sequence (DNA): TGCGCCAGCAGCTTTCGGCAGGGGGCGACTAATGAAAAACTGTTTTTT.

This clone turned up a few times. The gene calls are TRBV30 and TRBJ2-1, with 10 bases that match TRBD1. The trim removed 3 bases at V and 6 bases at J, leaving 2 bases unmatched. Germline values: CDR1 GTSNPN, CDR2 SVGIG (reference sequence). The CDR3 is made up of 13 amino acids. The CDR3 region has the DNA TGTGCCTGGAGAGGACAGGGGGTCAATGAGCAGTTCTTC. The encoded protein is CAWRGQGVNEQFF.

V is TRBV13 and J is TRBJ1-6, with TRBD1 matching 7 bases. The J segment lost 6 bases and the V segment lost 5 bases, leaving 4 bases of the junction unmatched. The CDR3 totals 14 residues. Germline V CDR1 and CDR2: PRHDT, FYEKMQ (reference sequence). The CDR3 loop is CASSQGQVNSPLHF. DNA for the CDR3: TGTGCCAGCAGCCAAGGACAGGTTAATTCACCCCTCCACTTT.

In regard to this clone: The same CDR3 arises from other DNA sequences in this sample as well. Here the CDR3 reads CASTPYGEGVGYGYTF. The CDR3 DNA is TGTGCCAGCACACCTTATGGAGAGGGGGTGGGCTATGGCTACACCTTC. The V and J genes are TRBV9 and TRBJ1-2; TRBD1 might be the D (6 bases). Germline V CDR1 and CDR2: SGDLS, YYNGEE. The V end was cut by 6 bases, the J end by 4 bases, with 22 bases between. The CDR3 is made up of 16 amino acids. Supplemented by reference TRBV9 and TRBJ1-2, the full variable domain reads DSGVTQTPKHLITATGQRVTLRCSPRSGDLSVYWYQQSLDQGLQFLIQYYNGEERAKGNILERFSAQQFPDLHSELNLSSLELGDSALYFCASTPYGEGVGYGYTFGSGTRLTVV.

This chain links TRBV29-1 with TRBJ1-5, with 8 nucleotides matching TRBD1. The CDR3 loop spans 13 amino acids. Germline V gives CDR1 SQVTM, CDR2 ANQGSEA. V dropped 7 bases and J dropped 4; count of bases not matched to a gene: 6. The CDR3 region is CSAMTGDNQPQHF. In DNA form, the CDR3 reads TGCAGCGCTATGACAGGGGATAATCAGCCCCAGCATTTT.

DNA for the CDR3: TGTGCCAGCAGCCCGGGGACTAGCGGGGGGTGGGAGCAGTACTTC. It yields the protein CASSPGTSGGWEQYF. V usage is TRBV7-3 and J usage is TRBJ2-7, with TRBD2 matching 15 bases. Germline V gene data show CDR1 as SGHTA and CDR2 as FQGTGA. The CDR3 has 15 amino acids. J gave up 7 bases and V 5 bases, and 6 bases lay outside the gene matches.

The rearrangement joins TRBV5-1 to TRBJ2-5; 15 bases line up with TRBD2. This CDR3 has 16 residues. Germline assignment: CDR1 SGHRS and CDR2 YFSETQ. The ends lost 4 bases at V and 5 bases at J; junction bases unmatched: 6. The CDR3 reads CASSIGLAGGPETQYF. The CDR3 bases are TGCGCCAGCAGCATTGGACTAGCGGGGGGGCCGGAGACCCAGTACTTC.

A note on this clone: In the same sample, other DNA sequences code for this CDR3. The CDR3 coding sequence is TGTGCCAGCAGCTTTCAGGGCTATAGCAATCAGCCCCAGCATTTT. Its protein product is CASSFQGYSNQPQHF. The chain couples TRBV5-8 to TRBJ1-5; a weak D match, TRBD1 (5 bases). The V end lost 2 bases, the J end lost 0 bases, and 9 bases lay between the germline ends. From germline, CDR1 is SGHTS and CDR2 YDEGEE. The CDR3 is 15 amino acids. Complete variable domain (other parts from reference TRBV5-8 and TRBJ1-5): EAGVTQSPTHLIKTRGQQATLRCSPISGHTSVYWYQQALGLGLQFLLWYDEGEERNRGNFPPRFSGRQFPNYSSELNVNALELEDSALYLCASSFQGYSNQPQHFGDGTRLSIL.

This chain joins TRBV9 and TRBJ2-3; D ambiguous. Germline CDR1 SGDLS, CDR2 YYNGEE. Trimming cost V 0 bases and J 4 bases, with 6 bases left between them. The length of the CDR3 is 13 residues. The CDR3 reads CASSVEIADTQYF. DNA of the CDR3: TGTGCCAGCAGCGTAGAGATAGCAGATACGCAGTATTTT.

The chain links TRBV28 to TRBJ1-1; D perhaps matches TRBD1 (6 bases). The V gene's germline CDR1 is MDHEN and CDR2 SYDVKM. Trimming shortened V by 4 bases and J by 5 bases, and 14 bases separated the two germline ends. This CDR3 spans 14 amino acids. CDR3: CASSSTGLGTEAFF. CDR3 DNA sequence: TGTGCCAGCAGTTCCACAGGGCTAGGGACTGAAGCTTTCTTT.

This chain connects TRBV10-2 to TRBJ2-3, with D possibly matching TRBD2 (6 bases). CDR1 WSHSY and CDR2 SAAADI come from the germline V gene. The CDR3 totals 15 residues. V lost 5 bases and J lost 6, with 18 bases in between. CDR3 DNA: TGCGCCAGCAGTTCCCGGAGGGGTCCGGGGGATACGCAGTATTTT. This gives the protein CASSSRRGPGDTQYF.

The rearrangement uses TRBV4-1 and TRBJ2-7; TRBD1 might be the D (5 bases). Trimming left V 2 bases short and J 3 bases short, with 17 bases between. The CDR3 contains 16 residues. Germline assignment: CDR1 MGHRA and CDR2 YSYEKL. CDR3 DNA sequence: TGCGCCAGCAGCCAAACCGTGATGACAGCTAACTACGAGCAGTACTTC. It specifies CASSQTVMTANYEQYF.

V gene TRBV4-1 combines with J gene TRBJ1-2; weak D call: TRBD1 (5 bases). V dropped 0 bases and J dropped 8 bases, with 22 bases sitting between them. The CDR3 has 17 amino acids. Germline V lookup: CDR1 MGHRA, CDR2 YSYEKL. The CDR3 DNA reads as TGCGCCAGCAGCCAAGATCCCACGCTTGACAGATTTGAGGGCTACACCTTC. Amino acid sequence: CASSQDPTLDRFEGYTF.